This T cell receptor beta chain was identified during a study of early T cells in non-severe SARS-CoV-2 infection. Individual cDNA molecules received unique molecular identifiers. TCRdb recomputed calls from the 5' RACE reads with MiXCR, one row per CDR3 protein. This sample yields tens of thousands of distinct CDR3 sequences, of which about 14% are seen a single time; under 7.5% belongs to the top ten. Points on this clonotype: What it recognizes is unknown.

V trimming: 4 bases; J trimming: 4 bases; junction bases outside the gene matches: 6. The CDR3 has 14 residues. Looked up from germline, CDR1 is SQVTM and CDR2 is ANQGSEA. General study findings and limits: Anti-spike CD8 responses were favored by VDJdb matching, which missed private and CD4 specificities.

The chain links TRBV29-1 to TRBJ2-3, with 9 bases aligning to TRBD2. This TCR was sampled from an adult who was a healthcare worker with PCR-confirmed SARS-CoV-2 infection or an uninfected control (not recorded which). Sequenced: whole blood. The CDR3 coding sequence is TGCAGCGTTGTCTTCGGCGGGGGGGCAGATACGCAGTATTTT. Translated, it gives CSVVFGGGADTQYF.